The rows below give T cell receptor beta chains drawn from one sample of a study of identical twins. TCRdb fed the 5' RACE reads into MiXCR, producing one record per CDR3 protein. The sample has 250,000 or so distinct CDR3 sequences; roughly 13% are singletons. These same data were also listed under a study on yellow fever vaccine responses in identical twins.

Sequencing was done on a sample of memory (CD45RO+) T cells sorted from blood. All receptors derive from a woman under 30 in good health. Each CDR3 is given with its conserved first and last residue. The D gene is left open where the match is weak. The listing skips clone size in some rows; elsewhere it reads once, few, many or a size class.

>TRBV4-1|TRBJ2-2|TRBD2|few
TGCGCCAGCAGCCAAGATTCGGGGGGACGGTGGAACACCGGGGAGCTGTTTTTT
CASSQDSGGRWNTGELFF
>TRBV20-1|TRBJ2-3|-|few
TGCAGTGCCCCCCGAGATTCGGATACGCAGTATTTT
CSAPRDSDTQYF
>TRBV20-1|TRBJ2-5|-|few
TGCAGTGCTCCCGTCGGAGGGATCAGAGAGACCCAGTACTTC
CSAPVGGIRETQYF
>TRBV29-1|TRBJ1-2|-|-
TGCAGCGTTGTTCTATTCGAAGGCTACACCTTC
CSVVLFEGYTF
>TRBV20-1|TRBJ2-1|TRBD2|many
TGCAGTGCCGGGACTAGCGGGACCAGTAGCTCCTACAATGAGCAGTTCTTC
CSAGTSGTSSSYNEQFF
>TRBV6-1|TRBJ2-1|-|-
TGTGCCAGCAGTGCTCGGCGGGATGAGCAGTTCTTC
CASSARRDEQFF
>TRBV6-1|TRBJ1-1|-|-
TGTGCCAGCAGTGAAGAGGTAATCGGGGTACCGACTGAAGCTTTCTTT
CASSEEVIGVPTEAFF
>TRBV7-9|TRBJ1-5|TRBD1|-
TGTGCCAGCAGCACGACAGGGGCCTATAATCAGCCCCAGCATTTT
CASSTTGAYNQPQHF
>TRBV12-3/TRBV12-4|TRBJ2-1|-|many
TGTGCCAGCAGCGCGGACGGGAGCCCCTACAATGAGCAGTTCTTC
CASSADGSPYNEQFF
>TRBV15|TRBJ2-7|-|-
TGTGCCACCCGCCTAGAACCTGGGAACGAGCAGTACTTC
CATRLEPGNEQYF
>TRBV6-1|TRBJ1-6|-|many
TGTGCCAGCAGTGACAACACCGAATCTAATTCACCCCTCCACTTT
CASSDNTESNSPLHF
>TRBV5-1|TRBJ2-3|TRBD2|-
TGCGCCAGCAGCCGCGGACTAGCGGGGGCCTCTAGCACAGATACGCAGTATTTT
CASSRGLAGASSTDTQYF
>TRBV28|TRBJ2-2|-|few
TGTGCCAGCAGAGACACTAACACCGGGGAGCTGTTTTTT
CASRDTNTGELFF
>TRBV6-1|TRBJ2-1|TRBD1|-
TGTGCCAGCAGTGGAGGGGGCCTAAGCTCCTACAATGAGCAGTTCTTC
CASSGGGLSSYNEQFF
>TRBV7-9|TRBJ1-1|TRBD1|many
TGTGCCAGCAGCCCTTCGACAGGGGGATACACTGAAGCTTTCTTT
CASSPSTGGYTEAFF
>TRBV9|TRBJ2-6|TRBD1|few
TGTGCCAGCAGCATTCGACAGGGGTCTGGGGCCAACGTCCTGACTTTC
CASSIRQGSGANVLTF
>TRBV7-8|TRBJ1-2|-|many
TGTGCCAGCAGCTCGAACCGGGACGGACGCTATGGCTACACCTTC
CASSSNRDGRYGYTF
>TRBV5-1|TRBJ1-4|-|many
TGCGCCAGCAGCTTCGAGGGATTTAATGAAAAACTGTTTTTT
CASSFEGFNEKLFF
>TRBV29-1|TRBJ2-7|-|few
TGCAGCGTTGGCCCCAGGGTGCCCTACGAGCAGTACTTC
CSVGPRVPYEQYF
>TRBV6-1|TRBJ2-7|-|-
TGTGCCAGCAGGGCCTTTGGGGGCACCCACGAGCAGTACTTC
CASRAFGGTHEQYF
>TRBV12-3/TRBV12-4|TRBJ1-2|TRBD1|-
TGTGCCAGCAGTTTAGCCCAGGGGGCTGATGGCTACACCTTC
CASSLAQGADGYTF
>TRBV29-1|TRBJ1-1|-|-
TGCAGCGTTGGACAGGCGGGGAGAGAAGCTTTCTTT
CSVGQAGREAFF
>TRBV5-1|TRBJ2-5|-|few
TGCGCCAGCAGCTTGGGACAGTTCCAAGAGACCCAGTACTTC
CASSLGQFQETQYF